Listed here are 2 T cell receptor beta chains from one sample, sequenced in a study of cytomegalovirus exposure and HLA in healthy donors. The PCR used 60 Vbeta and 13 Jbeta primers. TCRdb keeps only in-frame clones here, not all; method: immunoSEQ multiplex PCR. The profile shows 140,000 to 150,000 clones, 66% of them singletons. What was sequenced was PBMCs. These receptors all come from a woman in her sixties in good health and CMV-seronegative.

As concerns this clone: The sample holds other DNA sequences that translate to the same CDR3. This sequence joins TRBV7-9 and TRBJ2-7, with unresolved D. There are 13 residues in the CDR3. V was pared by 4 bases and J by 1 base, with 8 bases between. Germline-derived CDR1 and CDR2 are SEHNR and FQNEAQ (reference sequence). The CDR3 protein is CASSSTASYEQYF. CDR3 coding DNA: TGTGCCAGCAGCTCGACTGCATCCTACGAGCAGTACTTC. Drawing the rest from reference TRBV7-9 and TRBJ2-7, the complete variable domain is DTGVSQNPRHKITKRGQNVTFRCDPISEHNRLYWYRQTLGQGPEFLTYFQNEAQLEKSRLLSDRFSAERPKGSFSTLEIQRTEQGDSAMYLCASSSTASYEQYFGPGTRLTVT.

The CDR3 region is CASSSTGLHEQYF. Written as DNA, the CDR3 is TGTGCCAGCAGCTCAACAGGGTTACACGAGCAGTACTTC. V is TRBV7-9 and J is TRBJ2-7; D is possibly TRBD1 (6 bases). The CDR3 totals 13 residues. Germline loops: CDR1 SEHNR, CDR2 FQNEAQ (reference sequence). Trimming cost V 4 bases and J 5 bases, with 12 bases left between them. The variable domain in full, with the rest retrieved from reference TRBV7-9 and TRBJ2-7, is DTGVSQNPRHKITKRGQNVTFRCDPISEHNRLYWYRQTLGQGPEFLTYFQNEAQLEKSRLLSDRFSAERPKGSFSTLEIQRTEQGDSAMYLCASSSTGLHEQYFGPGTRLTVT.